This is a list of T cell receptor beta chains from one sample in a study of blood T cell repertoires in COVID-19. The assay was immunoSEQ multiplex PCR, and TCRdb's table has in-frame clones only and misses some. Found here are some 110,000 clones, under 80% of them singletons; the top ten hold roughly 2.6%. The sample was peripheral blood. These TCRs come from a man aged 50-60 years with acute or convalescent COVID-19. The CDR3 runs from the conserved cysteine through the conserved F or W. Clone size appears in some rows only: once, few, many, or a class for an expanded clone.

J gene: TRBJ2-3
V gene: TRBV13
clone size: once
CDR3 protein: CASSLFRGSKGDTQYF

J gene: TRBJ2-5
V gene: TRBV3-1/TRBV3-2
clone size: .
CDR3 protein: CASSQERFQETQYF

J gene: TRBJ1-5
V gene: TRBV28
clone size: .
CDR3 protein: CASSSLDSAPKGAQHF

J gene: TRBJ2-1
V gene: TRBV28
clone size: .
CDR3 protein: CASNSGSHNEQFF

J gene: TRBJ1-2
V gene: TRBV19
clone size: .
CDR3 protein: CASSPGDYGYTF

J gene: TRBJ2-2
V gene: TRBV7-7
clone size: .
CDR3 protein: CASSLGWGPGTGELFF

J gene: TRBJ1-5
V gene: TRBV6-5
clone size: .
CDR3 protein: CASINNRRLNQPQHF

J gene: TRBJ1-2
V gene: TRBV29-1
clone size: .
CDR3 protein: CSVDRGQASYGYTF

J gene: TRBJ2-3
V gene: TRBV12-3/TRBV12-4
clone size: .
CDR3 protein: CASRVTAVDTQYF

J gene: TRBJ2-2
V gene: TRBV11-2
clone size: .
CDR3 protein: CASSLTGVRTGELFF

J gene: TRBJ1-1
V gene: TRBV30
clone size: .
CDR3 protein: CAWGFGHTGAFF

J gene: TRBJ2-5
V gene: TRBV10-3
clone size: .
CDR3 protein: CAISASGGYQETQYF

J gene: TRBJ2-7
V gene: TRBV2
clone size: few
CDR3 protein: CASTEGADEQYF

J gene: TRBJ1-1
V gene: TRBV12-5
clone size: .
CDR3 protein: CASGRTGRPNTEAFF

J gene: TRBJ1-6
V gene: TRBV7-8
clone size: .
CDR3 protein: CASSLTPRGNSPLHF

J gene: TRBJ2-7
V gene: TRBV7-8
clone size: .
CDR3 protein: CASRLAVSSYEQYF

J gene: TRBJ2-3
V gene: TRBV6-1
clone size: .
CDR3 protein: CASSEGAGTDTQYF

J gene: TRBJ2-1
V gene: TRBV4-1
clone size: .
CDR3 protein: CASSQAGAYSYNEQFF

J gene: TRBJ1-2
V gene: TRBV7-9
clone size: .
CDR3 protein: CASSKIPGQGAFGYGYTF

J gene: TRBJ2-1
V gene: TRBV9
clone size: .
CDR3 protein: CASSGPGQGLRLWEQFF

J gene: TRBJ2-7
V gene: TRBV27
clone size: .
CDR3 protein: CASSHGTGGLLPYEQYF

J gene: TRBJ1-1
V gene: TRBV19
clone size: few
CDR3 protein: CATLPGTGEVVTEAFF

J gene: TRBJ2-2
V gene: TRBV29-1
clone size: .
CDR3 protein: CRVPGQPGNTGELFF

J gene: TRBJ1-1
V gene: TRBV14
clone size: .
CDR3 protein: CASSQDMNTEAFF

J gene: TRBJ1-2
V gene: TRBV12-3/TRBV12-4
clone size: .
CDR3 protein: CASSFPGLEGYTF

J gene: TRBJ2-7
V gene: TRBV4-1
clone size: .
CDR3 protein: CASSQGQGTYEQYF

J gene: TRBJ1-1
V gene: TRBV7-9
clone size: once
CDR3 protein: CASSSVDRGENTEAFF

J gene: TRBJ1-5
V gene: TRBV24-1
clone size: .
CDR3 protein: CATSDLRDRERRNQPQHF

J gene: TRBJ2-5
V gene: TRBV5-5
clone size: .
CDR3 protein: CASSLAGTSGIRGETQYF

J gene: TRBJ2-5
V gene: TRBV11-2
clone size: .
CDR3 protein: CASSPAGGFYEGTQYF

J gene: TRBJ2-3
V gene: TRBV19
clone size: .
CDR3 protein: CASSIDQAGVTDTQYF